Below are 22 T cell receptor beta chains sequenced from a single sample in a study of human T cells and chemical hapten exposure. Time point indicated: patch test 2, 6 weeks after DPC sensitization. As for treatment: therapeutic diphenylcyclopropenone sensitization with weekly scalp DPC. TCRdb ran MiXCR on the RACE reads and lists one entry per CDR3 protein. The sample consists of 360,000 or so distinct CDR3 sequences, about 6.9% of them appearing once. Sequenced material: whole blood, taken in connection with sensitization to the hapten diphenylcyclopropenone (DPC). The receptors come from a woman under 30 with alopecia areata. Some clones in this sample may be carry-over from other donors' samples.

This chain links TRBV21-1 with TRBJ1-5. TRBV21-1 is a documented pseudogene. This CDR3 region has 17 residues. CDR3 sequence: CASSETTSTGVRQPQHF. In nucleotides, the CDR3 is TGTGCCAGCAGCGAAACAACCTCGACTGGGGTACGACAGCCCCAGCATTTT.

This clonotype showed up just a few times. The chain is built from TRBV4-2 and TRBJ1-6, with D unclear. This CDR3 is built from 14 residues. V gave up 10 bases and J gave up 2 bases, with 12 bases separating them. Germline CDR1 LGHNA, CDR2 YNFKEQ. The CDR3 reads CATKEAAYNSPLHF. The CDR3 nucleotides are TGTGCCACTAAGGAGGCCGCCTATAATTCACCCCTCCACTTT.

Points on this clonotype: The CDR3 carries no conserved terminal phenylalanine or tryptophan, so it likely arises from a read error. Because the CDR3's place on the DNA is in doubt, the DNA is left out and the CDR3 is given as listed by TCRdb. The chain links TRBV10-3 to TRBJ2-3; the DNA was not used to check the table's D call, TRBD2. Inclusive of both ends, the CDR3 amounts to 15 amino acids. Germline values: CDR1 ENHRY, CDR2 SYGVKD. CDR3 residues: CAISGTSSQIRTLNL.

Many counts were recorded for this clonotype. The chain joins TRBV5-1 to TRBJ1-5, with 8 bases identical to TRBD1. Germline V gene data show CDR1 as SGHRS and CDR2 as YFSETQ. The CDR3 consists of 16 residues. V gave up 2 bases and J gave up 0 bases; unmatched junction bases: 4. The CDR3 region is CASSLGTGFSNQPQHF. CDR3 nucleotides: TGCGCCAGCAGCTTAGGGACAGGTTTTAGCAATCAGCCCCAGCATTTT.

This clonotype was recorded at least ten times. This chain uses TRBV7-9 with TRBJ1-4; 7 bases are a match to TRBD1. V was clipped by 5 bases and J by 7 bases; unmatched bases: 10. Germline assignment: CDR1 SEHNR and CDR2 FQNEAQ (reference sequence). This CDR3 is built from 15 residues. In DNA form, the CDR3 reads TGTGCCAGCAGCCCCCCGATAGGGGGCTTTGAAAAACTGTTTTTT. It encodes CASSPPIGGFEKLFF. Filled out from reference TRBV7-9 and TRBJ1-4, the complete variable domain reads DTGVSQNPRHKITKRGQNVTFRCDPISEHNRLYWYRQTLGQGPEFLTYFQNEAQLEKSRLLSDRFSAERPKGSFSTLEIQRTEQGDSAMYLCASSPPIGGFEKLFFGSGTQLSVL.

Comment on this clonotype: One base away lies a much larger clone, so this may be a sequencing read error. This CDR3 is CRAPRLAGEETQYF. CDR3 sequence (DNA): TGCAGAGCTCCTCGACTAGCGGGGGAAGAGACCCAGTACTTC. The V gene is TRBV20-1, the J gene TRBJ2-5; 12 bases map to TRBD2. The CDR3 length is 14 residues. The germline V gene encodes CDR1 DFQATT and CDR2 SNEGSKA (reference sequence).

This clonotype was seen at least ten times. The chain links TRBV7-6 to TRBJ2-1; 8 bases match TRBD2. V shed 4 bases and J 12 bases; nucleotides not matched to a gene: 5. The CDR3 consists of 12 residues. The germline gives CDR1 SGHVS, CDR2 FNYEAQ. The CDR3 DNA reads TGTGCCAGCAGCTCGCCGGGGGGGCGGCAGTTCTTC. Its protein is CASSSPGGRQFF.

The CDR3 is CASSLAVLPGQGAGELFF. DNA for the CDR3: TGTGCCAGCAGCTTAGCGGTTCTACCGGGACAGGGGGCCGGGGAGCTGTTTTTT. The chain recombines TRBV7-6 with TRBJ2-2; 11 bases are shared with TRBD1. This CDR3 region has 18 residues. CDR1 and CDR2 (germline): SGHVS, FNYEAQ. The ends lost 0 bases at V and 6 bases at J; junction bases unmatched: 9. Using reference TRBV7-6 and TRBJ2-2 for the parts outside the CDR3, the full variable domain is GAGVSQSPRYKVTKRGQDVALRCDPISGHVSLYWYRQALGQGPEFLTYFNYEAQQDKSGLPNDRFSAERPEGSISTLTIQRTEQRDSAMYRCASSLAVLPGQGAGELFFGEGSRLTVL.

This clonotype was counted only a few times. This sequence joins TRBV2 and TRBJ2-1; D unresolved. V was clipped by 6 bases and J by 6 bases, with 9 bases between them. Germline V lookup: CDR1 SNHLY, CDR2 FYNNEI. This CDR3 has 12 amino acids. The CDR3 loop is CASSRLSNEQFF. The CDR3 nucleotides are TGTGCCAGCAGCCGCCTGAGCAATGAGCAGTTCTTC. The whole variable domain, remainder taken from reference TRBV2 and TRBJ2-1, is EPEVTQTPSHQVTQMGQEVILRCVPISNHLYFYWYRQILGQKVEFLVSFYNNEISEKSEIFDDQFSVERPDGSNFTLKIRSTKLEDSAMYFCASSRLSNEQFFGPGTRLTVL.

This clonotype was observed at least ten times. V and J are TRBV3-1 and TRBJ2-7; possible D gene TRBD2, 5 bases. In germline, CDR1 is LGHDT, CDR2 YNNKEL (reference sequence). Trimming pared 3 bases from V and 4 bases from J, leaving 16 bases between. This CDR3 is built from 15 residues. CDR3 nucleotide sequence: TGTGCCAGCAGCCACGTTAGGGCGGGTACTTACGAGCAGTACTTC. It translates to CASSHVRAGTYEQYF.

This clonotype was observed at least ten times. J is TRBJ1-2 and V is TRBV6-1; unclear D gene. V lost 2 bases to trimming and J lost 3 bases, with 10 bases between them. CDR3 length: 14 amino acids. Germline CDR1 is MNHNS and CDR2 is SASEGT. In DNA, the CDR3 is TGTGCCAGCAGTGAAAGGATTACGTACTATGGCTACACCTTC. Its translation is CASSERITYYGYTF.

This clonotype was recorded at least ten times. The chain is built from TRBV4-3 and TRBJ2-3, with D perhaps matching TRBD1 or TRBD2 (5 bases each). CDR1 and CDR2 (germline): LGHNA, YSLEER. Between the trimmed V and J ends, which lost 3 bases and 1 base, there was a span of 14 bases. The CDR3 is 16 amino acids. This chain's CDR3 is CASSQIPGRGTDTQYF. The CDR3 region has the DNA TGCGCCAGCAGCCAGATACCGGGACGGGGCACAGATACGCAGTATTTT.

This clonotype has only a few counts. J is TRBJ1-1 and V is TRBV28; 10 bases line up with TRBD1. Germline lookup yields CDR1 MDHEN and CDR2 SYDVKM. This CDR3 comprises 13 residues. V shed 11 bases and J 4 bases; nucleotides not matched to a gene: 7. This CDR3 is CAAGDRGGTEAFF. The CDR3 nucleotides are TGTGCCGCCGGGGACAGGGGAGGCACTGAAGCTTTCTTT.

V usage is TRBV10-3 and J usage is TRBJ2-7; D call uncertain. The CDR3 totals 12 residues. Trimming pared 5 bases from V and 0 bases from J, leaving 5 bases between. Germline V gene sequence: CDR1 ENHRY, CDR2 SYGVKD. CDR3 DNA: TGTGCCATCAGTAGGAGCTCCTACGAGCAGTACTTC. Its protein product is CAISRSSYEQYF.

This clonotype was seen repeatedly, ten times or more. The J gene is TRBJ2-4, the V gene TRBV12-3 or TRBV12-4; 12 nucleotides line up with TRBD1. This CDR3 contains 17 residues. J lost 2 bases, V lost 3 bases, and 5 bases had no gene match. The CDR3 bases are TGTGCCAGCAGTTTGCCCAGGGACAGGGGGCCCAAAAACATTCAGTACTTC. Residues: CASSLPRDRGPKNIQYF.

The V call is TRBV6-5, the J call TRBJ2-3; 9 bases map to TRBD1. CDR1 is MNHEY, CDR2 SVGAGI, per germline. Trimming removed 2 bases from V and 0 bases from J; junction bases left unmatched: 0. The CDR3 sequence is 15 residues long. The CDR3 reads CASSYGTGSTDTQYF. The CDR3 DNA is TGTGCCAGCAGTTACGGGACAGGGAGCACAGATACGCAGTATTTT.

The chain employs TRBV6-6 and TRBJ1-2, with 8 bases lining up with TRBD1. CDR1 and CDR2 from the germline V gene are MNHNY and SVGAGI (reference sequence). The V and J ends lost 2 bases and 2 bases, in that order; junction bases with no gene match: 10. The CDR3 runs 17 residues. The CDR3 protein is CASSYTSSGQGNYGYTF. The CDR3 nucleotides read TGTGCCAGCAGTTACACCTCGAGTGGACAGGGAAACTATGGCTACACCTTC.

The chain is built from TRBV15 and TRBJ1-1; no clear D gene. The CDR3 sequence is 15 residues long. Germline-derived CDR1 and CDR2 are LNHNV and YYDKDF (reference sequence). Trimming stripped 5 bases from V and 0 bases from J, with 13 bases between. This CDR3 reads CATSGRRSMNTEAFF. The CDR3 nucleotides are TGTGCCACCAGCGGAAGAAGAAGCATGAACACTGAAGCTTTCTTT.

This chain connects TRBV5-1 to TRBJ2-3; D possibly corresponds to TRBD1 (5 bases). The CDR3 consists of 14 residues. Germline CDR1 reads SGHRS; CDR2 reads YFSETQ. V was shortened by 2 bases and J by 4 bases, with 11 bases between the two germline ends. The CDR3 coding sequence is TGCGCCAGCAGCTTCGCAGGGCGTTCAGATACGCAGTATTTT. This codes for CASSFAGRSDTQYF.

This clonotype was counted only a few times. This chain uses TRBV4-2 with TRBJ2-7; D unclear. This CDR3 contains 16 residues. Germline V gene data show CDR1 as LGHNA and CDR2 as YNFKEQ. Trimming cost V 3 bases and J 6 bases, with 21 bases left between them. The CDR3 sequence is CASSQNPGPPKSEQYF. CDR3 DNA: TGTGCCAGCAGCCAGAACCCCGGCCCCCCCAAAAGCGAGCAGTACTTC.

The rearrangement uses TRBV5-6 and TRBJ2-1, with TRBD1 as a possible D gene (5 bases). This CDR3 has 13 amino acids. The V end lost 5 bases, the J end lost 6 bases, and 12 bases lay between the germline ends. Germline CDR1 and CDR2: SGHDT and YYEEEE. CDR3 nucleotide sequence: TGTGCCAGCAGTCCGGATAGGGGCAATGAGCAGTTCTTC. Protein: CASSPDRGNEQFF.

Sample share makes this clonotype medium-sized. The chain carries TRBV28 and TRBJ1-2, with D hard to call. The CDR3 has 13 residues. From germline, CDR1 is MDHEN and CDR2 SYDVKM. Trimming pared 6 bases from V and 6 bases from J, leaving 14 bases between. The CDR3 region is CASSLHPVHGYTF. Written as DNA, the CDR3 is TGTGCCAGCAGCCTCCACCCGGTGCATGGCTACACCTTC.